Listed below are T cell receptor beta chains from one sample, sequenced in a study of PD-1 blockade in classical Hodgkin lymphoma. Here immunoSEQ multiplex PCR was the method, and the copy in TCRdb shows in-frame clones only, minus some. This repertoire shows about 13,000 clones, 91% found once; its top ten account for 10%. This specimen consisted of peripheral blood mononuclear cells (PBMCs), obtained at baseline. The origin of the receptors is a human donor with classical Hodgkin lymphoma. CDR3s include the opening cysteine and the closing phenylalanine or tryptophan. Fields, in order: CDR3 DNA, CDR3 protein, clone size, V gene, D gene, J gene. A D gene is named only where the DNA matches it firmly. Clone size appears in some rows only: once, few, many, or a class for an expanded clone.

TGTGCCAGCAGCTCCGGGACTAGCACAGATACGCAGTATTTT	CASSSGTSTDTQYF	.	TRBV11-2	.	TRBJ2-3
TGTGCCAGCAGCTTCTCCGGGACAGGGGGAATTGGCTACACCTTC	CASSFSGTGGIGYTF	.	TRBV7-9	TRBD1	TRBJ1-2
TGCGCCAGCAGCGGGGGACAGGGATCGGCTGAAAAACTGTTTTTT	CASSGGQGSAEKLFF	.	TRBV5-1	TRBD1	TRBJ1-4
TGTGCCAGCAGCTTCTTTAGGACATCTCTAAACACCATATATTTT	CASSFFRTSLNTIYF	few	TRBV7-9	.	TRBJ1-3
TGTGCCAGTACACTCCTCCCCGGGTGGCAGGGAGAGACCGGGGAGCTGTTTTTT	CASTLLPGWQGETGELFF	.	TRBV19	.	TRBJ2-2
TGTGCCAGCAGCTCTGCCGGGACATATAACTATGGCTACACCTTC	CASSSAGTYNYGYTF	.	TRBV28	.	TRBJ1-2
TGTGCCAGCACCGGACCAAGGGAGGGCTACACCTTC	CASTGPREGYTF	.	TRBV5-4	.	TRBJ1-2
TGTGCCAGCAAAGGACAGTCGCCCTCCTATGGCTACACCTTC	CASKGQSPSYGYTF	.	TRBV6-1	.	TRBJ1-2
TGTGCCAGCAGCTTACCCCCAGGGGGACCCGCCTCCTACAATGAGCAGTTCTTC	CASSLPPGGPASYNEQFF	.	TRBV7-9	TRBD1	TRBJ2-1
TGCGCCAGCAGCTTTGATCCCCTGAAGGGGAATAATGAAAAACTGTTTTTT	CASSFDPLKGNNEKLFF	once	TRBV5-1	.	TRBJ1-4
TGCGCCAGCAGCCAGGTGGGGGCGAACACTGAAGCTTTCTTT	CASSQVGANTEAFF	few	TRBV4-1	.	TRBJ1-1
TGCGCCAGCAGCTCGGTAGGGTGGGGGGCAACTGAAGCTTTCTTT	CASSSVGWGATEAFF	.	TRBV5-1	.	TRBJ1-1
TGCGCCAGCAGCTTAGGGCGGGGGGGCGGAGAGACCCAGTACTTC	CASSLGRGGGETQYF	.	TRBV5-1	TRBD2	TRBJ2-5
TGTGCCAGCAGTTTAAGGGGGGGGCCTCAATACGAGCAGTACTTC	CASSLRGGPQYEQYF	.	TRBV28	.	TRBJ2-7
TGTGCCAGCGCGAGTAGCGTACTGTACGAGCAGTACTTC	CASASSVLYEQYF	.	TRBV6-5	.	TRBJ2-7
TGCGCCAGCAGCCCCTCGAGGAGCGGGGGCCGCGGCGGGCAGTACTTC	CASSPSRSGGRGGQYF	.	TRBV5-1	TRBD2	TRBJ2-7
TGTGCCAGCAGCCCCGACGAGGGGAACACGGCTAATGAAAAACTGTTTTTT	CASSPDEGNTANEKLFF	.	TRBV4-2	.	TRBJ1-4
TGTGCCAGCAGCTTAGTCGGGGGCCCCGTCTCCTACGAGCAGTACTTC	CASSLVGGPVSYEQYF	.	TRBV7-9	.	TRBJ2-7
TGTGCCAGCAGCTCGGACAGCGCCGGAAACACCATATATTTT	CASSSDSAGNTIYF	.	TRBV9	.	TRBJ1-3
TGTGCCAGCAGTTTAGGCCTAGCGGCATCCTACGAGCAGTACTTC	CASSLGLAASYEQYF	.	TRBV27	TRBD2	TRBJ2-7
TGCGCCAGCAGCTTGGATGGGGGAGCTCAGCCCCAGCATTTT	CASSLDGGAQPQHF	.	TRBV5-1	.	TRBJ1-5
TGTGCCAGCAGCTCTTCAAGCGGGGGGACGACAGATACGCAGTATTTT	CASSSSSGGTTDTQYF	.	TRBV11-2	TRBD2	TRBJ2-3
TGTGCCAGTAGTATACTCACCAATGGGGGGCTCGGTTCACCCCTCCACTTT	CASSILTNGGLGSPLHF	.	TRBV19	.	TRBJ1-6
TGTGCCAGCAAACTGGGACAGGATGGCTACACCTTC	CASKLGQDGYTF	.	TRBV6-5	TRBD1	TRBJ1-2
TGTGCCAGCAGCCCCCAGGCGATCGGCACAGATACGCAGTATTTT	CASSPQAIGTDTQYF	.	TRBV6-4	.	TRBJ2-3
TGCGCCAGCAGCTTAATCCCGACAGGGGGTCAGGGTGAGCAGTACTTC	CASSLIPTGGQGEQYF	once	TRBV5-1	TRBD1	TRBJ2-7
TGTGCTAGTGGCTTAAGACTAGCGGGGGGACTACTTGTAGGATTAAGCTCCTACAATGAGCAGTTCTTC	CASGLRLAGGLLVGLSSYNEQFF	.	TRBV12-5	TRBD2	TRBJ2-1
TGTGCCAGCAGCGTTTACTACGAGCAGTACTTC	CASSVYYEQYF	once	TRBV9	.	TRBJ2-7
TGCGCCAGCAGTGAGTCGACAGGGGGTGTTGAGCAGTTCTTC	CASSESTGGVEQFF	.	TRBV10-2	TRBD1	TRBJ2-1
TGCGCCAGCAGCTTGAGGGCAGGGTCGGGCACTGAAGCTTTCTTT	CASSLRAGSGTEAFF	.	TRBV5-1	.	TRBJ1-1
TGCGCCAGCAGTGCCTATGTGGGACAGGGAAAAAGCGATGAGCAGTTCTTC	CASSAYVGQGKSDEQFF	.	TRBV10-2	TRBD1	TRBJ2-1
TGCGCCAGCAGGTACTCCCCCGGGACAGGGGGGGGCACAGATACGCAGTATTTT	CASRYSPGTGGGTDTQYF	.	TRBV5-1	TRBD1	TRBJ2-3
TGTGCCAGCAGTAGCCCGGGGGCCGGAAACACCATATATTTT	CASSSPGAGNTIYF	.	TRBV27	.	TRBJ1-3
TGCGCCAGCAGTGAGTCTTCTCAAGGGCAGCTCAACACTGAAGCTTTCTTT	CASSESSQGQLNTEAFF	.	TRBV10-2	.	TRBJ1-1
TGTGCCAGCAGTTATCGGGCTTATCAGGTTGGAGAGACCCAGTACTTC	CASSYRAYQVGETQYF	.	TRBV6-5	.	TRBJ2-5
TGTGCCAGCCATTGCGTACAAAGTCGGGCCAACGTCCTGACTTTC	CASHCVQSRANVLTF	once	TRBV5-7	.	TRBJ2-6
TGTGCCAGCAGCTACCGGGACAGGGCGACTGAAGCTTTCTTT	CASSYRDRATEAFF	.	TRBV7-9	TRBD1	TRBJ1-1
TGTGCCAGCAGCTCGTCAGGGGAAGAGACCCAGTACTTC	CASSSSGEETQYF	.	TRBV7-9	.	TRBJ2-5
TGTGCCAGCAGCCAAGATCGCAGGGGTGAAAAACTGTTTTTT	CASSQDRRGEKLFF	.	TRBV14	.	TRBJ1-4
TGTGCCAGCAAATTGGGGCCAGAGAACACTGAAGCTTTCTTT	CASKLGPENTEAFF	once	TRBV6-6	.	TRBJ1-1